The clone carrying this T cell receptor (delta chain) is medium-sized. Other nucleotide sequences from this sample produce the same CDR3. Germline assignment: CDR1 GEAIGNYY and CDR2 EKD. This CDR3 spans 17 amino acids. J gave up 2 bases and V 4 bases, and 10 bases lay outside the gene matches. TCRdb redid the clone calls on the reads with CATT. This sample has under 8,000 delta-chain clones, with 0.5% to 0.85% found just once. The sample originates from a study of gamma-delta chains in newborns, infants, children. Study context: Microbial exposure reportedly drives polyclonal innate γδ T cell expansion after birth.

Sample: blood. The chain joins TRDV2 to TRDJ1, with 12 bases lining up with TRDD3. The receptor comes from a child who was a newborn, infant or young child, either healthy, febrile or measles-vaccinated (not recorded which). The CDR3 here is CACDVLGDTIATDKLIF. In nucleotides, the CDR3 is TGTGCCTGTGATGTACTGGGGGATACCATTGCAACCGATAAACTCATCTTT.